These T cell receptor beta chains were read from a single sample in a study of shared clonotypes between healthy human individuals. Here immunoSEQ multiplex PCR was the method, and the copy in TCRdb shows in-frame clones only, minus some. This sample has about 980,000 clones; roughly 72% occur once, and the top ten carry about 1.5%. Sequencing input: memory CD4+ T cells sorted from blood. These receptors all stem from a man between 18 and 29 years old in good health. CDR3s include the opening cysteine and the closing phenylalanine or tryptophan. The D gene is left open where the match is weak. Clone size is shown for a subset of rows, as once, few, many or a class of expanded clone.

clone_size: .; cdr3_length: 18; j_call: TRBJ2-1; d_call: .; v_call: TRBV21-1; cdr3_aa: CASSKALCQGSSYNEQFF; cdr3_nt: TGTGCCAGCAGCAAAGCGCTTTGTCAGGGAAGCTCCTACAATGAGCAGTTCTTC
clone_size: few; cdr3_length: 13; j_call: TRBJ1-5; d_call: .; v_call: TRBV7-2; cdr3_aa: CASSLDVNQPQHF; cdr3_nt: TGTGCCAGCAGCTTAGATGTGAATCAGCCCCAGCATTTT
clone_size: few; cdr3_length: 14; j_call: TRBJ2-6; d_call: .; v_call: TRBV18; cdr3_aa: CASSQGTGANVLTF; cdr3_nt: TGTGCCAGCTCACAGGGCACTGGGGCCAACGTCCTGACTTTC
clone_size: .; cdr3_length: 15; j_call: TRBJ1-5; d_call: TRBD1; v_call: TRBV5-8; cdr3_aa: CASSLRRAGGQPQHF; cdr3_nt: TGTGCCAGCAGCCTCCGGAGGGCAGGGGGTCAGCCCCAGCATTTT
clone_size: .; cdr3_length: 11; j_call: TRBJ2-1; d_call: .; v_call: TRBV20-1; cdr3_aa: CSARNGNEQFF; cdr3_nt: TGCAGTGCTAGGAATGGAAATGAGCAGTTCTTC
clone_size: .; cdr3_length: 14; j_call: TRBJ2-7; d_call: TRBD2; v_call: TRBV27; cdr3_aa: CASRPGTTTYEQYF; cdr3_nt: TGTGCCAGCAGACCCGGGACTACTACGTACGAGCAGTACTTC
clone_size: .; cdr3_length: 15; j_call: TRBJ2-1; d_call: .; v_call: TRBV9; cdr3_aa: CASSVDPRPYNEQFF; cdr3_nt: TGTGCCAGCAGCGTAGACCCCCGGCCCTACAATGAGCAGTTCTTC
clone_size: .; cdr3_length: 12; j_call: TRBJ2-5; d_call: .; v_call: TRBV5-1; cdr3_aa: CASSLPGETQYF; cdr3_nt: TGCGCCAGCAGCTTGCCCGGAGAGACCCAGTACTTC
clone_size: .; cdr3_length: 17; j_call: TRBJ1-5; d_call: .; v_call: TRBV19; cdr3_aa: CASSIRSGRGVGQPQHF; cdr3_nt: TGTGCCAGTAGTATCCGGTCTGGCAGAGGGGTGGGTCAGCCCCAGCATTTT
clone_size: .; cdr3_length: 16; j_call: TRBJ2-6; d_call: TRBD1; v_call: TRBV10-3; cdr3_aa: CAISGTGGSGANVLTF; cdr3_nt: TGTGCCATCAGTGGGACAGGGGGCTCTGGGGCCAACGTCCTGACTTTC
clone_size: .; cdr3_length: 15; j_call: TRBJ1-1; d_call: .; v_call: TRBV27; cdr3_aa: CASSPSPAGRTEAFF; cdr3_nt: TGTGCCAGCAGTCCTTCCCCGGCAGGACGAACTGAAGCTTTCTTT
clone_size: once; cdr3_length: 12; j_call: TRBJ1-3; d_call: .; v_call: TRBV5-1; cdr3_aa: CASSLLLGTIYF; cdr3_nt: TGCGCCAGCAGCTTGCTATTGGGCACCATATATTTT
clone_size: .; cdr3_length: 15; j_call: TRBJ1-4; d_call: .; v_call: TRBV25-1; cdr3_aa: CASSGPGKGNEKLFF; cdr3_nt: TGTGCCAGCAGTGGCCCCGGGAAAGGAAATGAAAAACTGTTTTTT
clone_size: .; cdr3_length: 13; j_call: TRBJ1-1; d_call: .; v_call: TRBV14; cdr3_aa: CASSQAAFWGAFF; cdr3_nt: TGTGCCAGCAGCCAAGCGGCTTTCTGGGGGGCTTTCTTT
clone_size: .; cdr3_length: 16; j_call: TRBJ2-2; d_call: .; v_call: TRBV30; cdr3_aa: CAWSVYLATNTGELFF; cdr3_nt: TGTGCCTGGAGTGTTTATCTAGCTACGAACACCGGGGAGCTGTTTTTT
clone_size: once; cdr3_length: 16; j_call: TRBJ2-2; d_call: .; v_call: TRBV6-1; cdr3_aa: CASSADFRGRTGELFF; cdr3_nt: TGTGCCAGCAGTGCCGACTTCCGGGGGCGCACCGGGGAGCTGTTTTTT
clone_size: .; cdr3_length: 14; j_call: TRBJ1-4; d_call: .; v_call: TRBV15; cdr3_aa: CATRFGRPNEKLFF; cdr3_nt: TGTGCCACCAGGTTCGGTAGGCCTAATGAAAAACTGTTTTTT
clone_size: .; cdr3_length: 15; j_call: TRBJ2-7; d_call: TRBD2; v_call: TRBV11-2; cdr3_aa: CASSFTTSGVYEQYF; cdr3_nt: TGTGCCAGCAGCTTTACGACTAGCGGGGTCTACGAGCAGTACTTC
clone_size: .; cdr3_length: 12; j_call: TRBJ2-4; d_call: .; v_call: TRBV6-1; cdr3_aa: CASSTSPSIQYF; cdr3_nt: TGTGCCAGCAGTACCAGCCCGTCCATTCAGTACTTC
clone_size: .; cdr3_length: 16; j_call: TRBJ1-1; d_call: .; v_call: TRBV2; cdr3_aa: CARLTGKLGLNTEAFF; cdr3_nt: TGTGCCAGATTAACAGGGAAATTGGGCTTGAACACTGAAGCTTTCTTT
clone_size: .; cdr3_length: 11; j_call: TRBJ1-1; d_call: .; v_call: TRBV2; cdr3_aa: CASILFTEAFF; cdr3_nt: TGTGCCAGCATATTGTTCACTGAAGCTTTCTTT
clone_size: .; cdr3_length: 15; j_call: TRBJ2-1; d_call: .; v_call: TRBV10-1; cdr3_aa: CASSAGTSPYNEQFF; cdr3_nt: TGCGCCAGCAGCGCCGGGACATCACCCTACAATGAGCAGTTCTTC
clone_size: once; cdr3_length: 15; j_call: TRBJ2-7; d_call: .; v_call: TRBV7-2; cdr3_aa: CASSFYYGQTYEQYF; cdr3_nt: TGTGCCAGCAGCTTTTATTATGGACAGACCTACGAGCAGTACTTC
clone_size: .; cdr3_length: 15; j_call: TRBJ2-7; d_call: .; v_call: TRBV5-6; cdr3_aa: CASSSLRILQEAQYF; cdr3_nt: TGTGCCAGCAGCTCCCTAAGGATACTTCAGGAGGCGCAGTACTTC
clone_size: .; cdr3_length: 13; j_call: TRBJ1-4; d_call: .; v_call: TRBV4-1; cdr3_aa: CASSQLFGEKLFF; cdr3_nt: TGCGCCAGCAGCCAGTTATTCGGGGAAAAACTGTTTTTT
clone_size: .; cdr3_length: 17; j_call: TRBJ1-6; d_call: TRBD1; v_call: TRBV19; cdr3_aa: CATHGSTGQKNNSPLHF; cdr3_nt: TGTGCCACCCACGGGTCTACGGGACAGAAAAACAATTCACCCCTCCACTTT
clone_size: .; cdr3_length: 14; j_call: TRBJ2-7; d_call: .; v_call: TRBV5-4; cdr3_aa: CASSPDRYSYEQYF; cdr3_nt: TGTGCCAGCAGCCCAGACAGGTACTCCTACGAGCAGTACTTC
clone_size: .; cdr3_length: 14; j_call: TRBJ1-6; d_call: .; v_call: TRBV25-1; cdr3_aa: CASVGGSYNSPLHF; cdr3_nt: TGTGCCAGCGTGGGCGGATCCTATAATTCACCCCTCCACTTT
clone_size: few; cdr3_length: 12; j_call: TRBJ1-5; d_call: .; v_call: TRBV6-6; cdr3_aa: CASRGGNQPQHF; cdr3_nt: TGTGCCAGCAGGGGTGGCAATCAGCCCCAGCATTTT
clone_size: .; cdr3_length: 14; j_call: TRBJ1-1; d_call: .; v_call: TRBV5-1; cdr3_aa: CASNPQGPNTEAFF; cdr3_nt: TGCGCCAGCAACCCTCAGGGCCCGAACACTGAAGCTTTCTTT
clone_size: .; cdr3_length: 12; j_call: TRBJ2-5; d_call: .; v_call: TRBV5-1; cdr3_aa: CASSPVRETQYF; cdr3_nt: TGCGCCAGCAGTCCGGTTCGGGAGACCCAGTACTTC
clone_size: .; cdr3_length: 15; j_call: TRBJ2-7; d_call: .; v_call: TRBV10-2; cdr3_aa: CASSEQGRGIYEQYF; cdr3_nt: TGCGCCAGCAGTGAGCAGGGCCGGGGAATCTACGAGCAGTACTTC
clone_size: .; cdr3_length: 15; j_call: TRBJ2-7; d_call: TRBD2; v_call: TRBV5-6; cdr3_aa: CASSLGLAGVDEQYF; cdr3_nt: TGTGCCAGCAGCTTGGGGCTAGCGGGAGTAGACGAGCAGTACTTC
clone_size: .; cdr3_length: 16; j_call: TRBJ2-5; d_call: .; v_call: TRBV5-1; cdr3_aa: CASSLVPGGSHPTQYF; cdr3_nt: TGCGCCAGCAGCTTGGTACCCGGGGGATCTCACCCGACCCAGTACTTC
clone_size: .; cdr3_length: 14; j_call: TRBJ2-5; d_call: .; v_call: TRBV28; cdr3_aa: CASSPRRMVETQYF; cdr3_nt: TGTGCCAGCAGTCCCCGGAGGATGGTAGAGACCCAGTACTTC
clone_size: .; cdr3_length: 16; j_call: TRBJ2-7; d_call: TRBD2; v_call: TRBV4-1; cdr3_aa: CASSQGEGHTSYEQYF; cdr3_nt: TGCGCCAGCAGCCAAGGGGAGGGGCATACTTCCTACGAGCAGTACTTC
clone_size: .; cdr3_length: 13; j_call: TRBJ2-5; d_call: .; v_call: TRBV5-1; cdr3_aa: CASSQQGLETQYF; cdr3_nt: TGCGCCAGCAGCCAACAGGGTTTGGAGACCCAGTACTTC
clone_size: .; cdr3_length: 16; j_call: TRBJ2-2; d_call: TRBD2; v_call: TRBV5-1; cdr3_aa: CASSQTSGAYTGELFF; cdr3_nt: TGCGCCAGCAGCCAAACTAGCGGGGCCTACACCGGGGAGCTGTTTTTT
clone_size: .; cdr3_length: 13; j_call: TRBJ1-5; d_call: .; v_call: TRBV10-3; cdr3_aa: CAISLGPNQPQHF; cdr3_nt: TGTGCCATCAGCCTAGGCCCTAATCAGCCCCAGCATTTT
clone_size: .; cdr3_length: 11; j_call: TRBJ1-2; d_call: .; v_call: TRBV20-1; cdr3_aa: CSARNSYGYTF; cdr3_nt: TGCAGTGCTAGAAATAGCTATGGCTACACCTTC
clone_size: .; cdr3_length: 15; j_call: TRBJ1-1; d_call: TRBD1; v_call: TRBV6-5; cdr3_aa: CASSNRGHAGTEAFF; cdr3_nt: TGTGCCAGCAGCAACAGGGGGCACGCCGGCACTGAAGCTTTCTTT
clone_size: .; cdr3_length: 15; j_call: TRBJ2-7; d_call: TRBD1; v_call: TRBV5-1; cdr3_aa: CASSSTGLGSYEQYF; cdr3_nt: TGCGCCAGCAGCTCGACAGGGTTAGGGTCCTACGAGCAGTACTTC
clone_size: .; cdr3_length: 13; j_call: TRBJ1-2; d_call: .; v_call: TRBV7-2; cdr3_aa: CASSLISNYGYTF; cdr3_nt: TGTGCCAGCAGCTTAATATCTAACTATGGCTACACCTTC
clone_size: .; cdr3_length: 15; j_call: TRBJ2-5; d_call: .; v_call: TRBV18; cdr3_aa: CASSPPGTKGETQYF; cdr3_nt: TGTGCCAGCTCACCCCCCGGGACCAAAGGGGAGACCCAGTACTTC